The 30 T cell receptor beta chains reported below all come from one sample, sequenced in a study of graft-versus-host responses after intestinal transplantation. What these receptors recognize is not known. Only in-frame clones appear in the TCRdb table, and some are missing; sequencing was by immunoSEQ multiplex PCR. The data contain approximately 85,000 clones, 75% to 95% of them seen just once; the ten biggest clones take up 6% to 9%. Sequenced here: unstimulated CD8+ T cells sorted from spleen or lymph node cells, sampled before transplant. The receptors were sampled from a human donor who was the organ donor for an intestinal transplant.

The V and J genes are TRBV27 and TRBJ2-1; 11 positions agree with TRBD1. J was trimmed by 6 bases and V by 5 bases; bases with no gene match: 6. Germline assignment: CDR1 MNHEY and CDR2 SMNVEV (reference sequence). The CDR3 runs 15 residues. DNA for the CDR3: TGTGCCAGCAGTCAAGGACAGGGGGCGCCCAATGAGCAGTTCTTC. Its translation is CASSQGQGAPNEQFF.

The chain joins TRBV23-1 to TRBJ1-6; D is possibly TRBD1 (6 bases). TRBV23-1 is flagged as an ORF with uncertain function. V was pared by 0 bases and J by 7 bases, with 10 bases between. CDR3 length equals 15 residues. The CDR3 coding sequence is TGCGCCAGCAGTCAATCTGGCCAGGGGAATTCACCCCTCCACTTT. Its translation: CASSQSGQGNSPLHF.

The gene calls are TRBV4-1 and TRBJ1-2; D gene ambiguous. This CDR3 region has 14 residues. The germline CDR1 and CDR2 sequences are MGHRA and YSYEKL. Trimming cost V 0 bases and J 6 bases, with 11 bases left between them. The CDR3 DNA follows: TGCGCCAGCAGCCAAGACCCTGGGTCGGATGGCTACACCTTC. Translating it yields CASSQDPGSDGYTF.

This chain uses TRBV4-1 with TRBJ1-2; unclear D gene. The CDR3 is made up of 15 amino acids. Between the trimmed V and J ends, which lost 1 base and 2 bases, there was a span of 11 bases. The germline gives CDR1 MGHRA, CDR2 YSYEKL. CDR3 residues: CASSQAGYLNYGYTF. CDR3 in DNA: TGCGCCAGCAGCCAAGCGGGTTACCTAAACTATGGCTACACCTTC.

The chain joins TRBV11-2 to TRBJ2-7; D ambiguous. The CDR3 has 17 amino acids. The germline gives CDR1 SGHAT, CDR2 FQNNGV. V was trimmed by 0 bases and J by 3 bases, leaving 18 bases between them. The CDR3 DNA reads as TGTGCCAGCAGCTTAGAAAGTGTGTTAGCAATAGGCTACGAGCAGTACTTC. Amino acid sequence: CASSLESVLAIGYEQYF.

The chain uses TRBV5-1 and TRBJ2-5; D unresolved. CDR3 length equals 11 residues. V was cut by 0 bases and J by 5 bases, with 2 bases left in between. Looked up from germline, CDR1 is SGHRS and CDR2 is YFSETQ. The CDR3: CASSLVETQYF. The CDR3 region has the DNA TGCGCCAGCAGCTTGGTTGAGACCCAGTACTTC.

The V gene is TRBV4-2, the J gene TRBJ1-6; D unclear. Germline CDR1 and CDR2: LGHNA and YNFKEQ. CDR3 size: 15 residues. Trimming took 4 bases from V and 4 from J, leaving 11 bases between them. This CDR3 is CASSPTGMYNSPLHF. CDR3 in DNA: TGTGCCAGCAGCCCCACCGGGATGTATAATTCACCCCTCCACTTT.

The chain is built from TRBV4-2 and TRBJ2-7, with 12 bases lining up with TRBD2. This CDR3 region has 15 residues. CDR1 and CDR2 (germline): LGHNA, YNFKEQ. V shed 4 bases and J 3 bases; nucleotides not matched to a gene: 4. The CDR3 coding sequence is TGTGCCAGCAGCCCCACGGGACTAGCGGGCTACGAGCAGTACTTC. It encodes CASSPTGLAGYEQYF.

This chain links TRBV19 with TRBJ2-3, with D unresolved. This CDR3 region has 13 residues. Trimming took off 3 bases at V and 5 bases at J, with 9 bases between the two ends. CDR1 is LNHDA, CDR2 SQIVND, per germline (reference sequence). The CDR3 is CASSIIPKDTQYF. CDR3 DNA: TGTGCCAGTAGTATTATTCCCAAAGATACGCAGTATTTT.

The rearrangement joins TRBV13 to TRBJ2-7, with D hard to call. The CDR3 covers 13 residues. The germline V gene encodes CDR1 PRHDT and CDR2 FYEKMQ (reference sequence). The V and J ends lost 0 bases and 6 bases respectively, with 9 bases between them. This chain's CDR3 is CASSLGRRAEQYF. Here the CDR3 DNA reads TGTGCCAGCAGCTTAGGCCGTAGAGCCGAGCAGTACTTC.

This clone was observed a few times. The rearrangement links TRBV7-9 to TRBJ1-1; unclear D gene. Germline assignment: CDR1 SEHNR and CDR2 FQNEAQ (reference sequence). V dropped 4 bases and J dropped 2 bases, with 14 bases sitting between them. This CDR3 is built from 15 residues. This CDR3 reads CASSSENGVNTEAFF. The CDR3, as DNA: TGTGCCAGCAGCTCAGAAAACGGGGTTAACACTGAAGCTTTCTTT.

This chain links TRBV7-8 with TRBJ2-1, with D perhaps assigned TRBD1 or TRBD2 (5 bases each). Trimming removed 5 bases from V and 5 bases from J, with 7 bases in between. From germline, CDR1 is SGHVS and CDR2 FQNEAQ. The CDR3 consists of 12 residues. CDR3 amino acids: CASSRDDNEQFF. CDR3 bases: TGTGCCAGCAGCCGGGACGACAATGAGCAGTTCTTC.

V is TRBV7-9 and J is TRBJ2-7; 7 bases are shared with TRBD2. The CDR3 covers 14 residues. Unmatched junction bases numbered 3, after V lost 2 bases and J lost 2 bases. CDR1 and CDR2 (germline): SEHNR, FQNEAQ (reference sequence). The CDR3 nucleotides are TGTGCCAGCAGCTTATCCGGACTAGCCTACGAGCAGTACTTC. As protein: CASSLSGLAYEQYF. The full variable domain, with the rest looked up from reference TRBV7-9 and TRBJ2-7, is DTGVSQNPRHKITKRGQNVTFRCDPISEHNRLYWYRQTLGQGPEFLTYFQNEAQLEKSRLLSDRFSAERPKGSFSTLEIQRTEQGDSAMYLCASSLSGLAYEQYFGPGTRLTVT.

This clone was detected once. The chain uses TRBV7-9 and TRBJ1-4; D gene uncertain. V lost 5 bases, J lost 3 bases, and 13 bases lay in between. CDR3 size: 15 residues. The germline CDR1 and CDR2 sequences are SEHNR and FQNEAQ (reference sequence). As DNA, the CDR3 is TGTGCCAGCAGCCCACCACTAGCACCTAATGAAAAACTGTTTTTT. It specifies CASSPPLAPNEKLFF.

J is TRBJ2-3 and V is TRBV5-6; no clear D. The germline V gene encodes CDR1 SGHDT and CDR2 YYEEEE. V was cut by 2 bases and J by 2 bases, with 9 bases left in between. This CDR3 is 14 amino acids long. CDR3 DNA sequence: TGTGCCAGCAGCTTCAGAATCCTCACAGATACGCAGTATTTT. The encoded protein is CASSFRILTDTQYF.

The V and J genes are TRBV6-6 and TRBJ2-7, with D possibly TRBD2 on 6 matching bases. The germline V gene has CDR1 MNHNY and CDR2 SVGAGI (reference sequence). This CDR3 contains 15 residues. V lost 2 bases, J lost 3 bases, and 14 bases lay in between. The CDR3 spells CASSYGTSGDYEQYF. The DNA of the CDR3 is TGTGCCAGCAGTTACGGGACTTCTGGTGACTACGAGCAGTACTTC.

The J gene is TRBJ2-3, the V gene TRBV5-4; 13 nucleotides line up with TRBD2. The CDR3 covers 16 residues. Germline V gene data show CDR1 as SGHNT and CDR2 as YYREEE (reference sequence). V trimming: 4 bases; J trimming: 2 bases; junction bases outside the gene matches: 4. CDR3 sequence reads: CASSVTSGGATDTQYF. CDR3 in DNA: TGTGCCAGCAGCGTTACTAGCGGGGGGGCCACAGATACGCAGTATTTT.

The chain is built from TRBV28 and TRBJ1-3; D is undetermined. The V and J ends lost 6 bases and 4 bases respectively, with 13 bases between them. Germline V gene sequence: CDR1 MDHEN, CDR2 SYDVKM. CDR3 length: 14 residues. CDR3 DNA sequence: TGTGCCAGCAGGCCTAGAGGTTTGGGAAACACCATATATTTT. Translated: CASRPRGLGNTIYF.

Here the CDR3 reads CASSFNGDRAQPQHF. In nucleotides, the CDR3 is TGTGCCAGTAGTTTCAATGGGGACAGGGCTCAGCCCCAGCATTTT. The chain carries TRBV19 and TRBJ1-5, with 9 bases matching TRBD1. The trim removed 5 bases at V and 6 bases at J, leaving 8 bases unmatched. The CDR3 has 15 residues. Germline CDR1 LNHDA, CDR2 SQIVND (reference sequence).

The chain recombines TRBV6-5 with TRBJ2-2, with TRBD1 as a possible D gene (6 bases). The CDR3 totals 13 residues. Trimming left V 5 bases short and J 6 bases short, with 10 bases between. Per the germline V gene, CDR1 is MNHEY and CDR2 is SVGAGI. The CDR3 sequence is CASSVQGPGELFF. CDR3 DNA sequence: TGTGCCAGCAGTGTACAGGGACCCGGGGAGCTGTTTTTT.

DNA for the CDR3: TGTGCCAGCAGTTTAGGAGAGAGGACAACTGAAGCTTTCTTT. Amino acids: CASSLGERTTEAFF. This chain uses TRBV28 with TRBJ1-1; D perhaps matches TRBD1 (5 bases). CDR1 and CDR2 from the germline V gene are MDHEN and SYDVKM. V lost 2 bases, J lost 5 bases, and 12 bases lay in between. The CDR3 is made up of 14 amino acids.

The rearrangement links TRBV6-5 to TRBJ2-1; D is possibly TRBD2 (6 bases). Trimming pared 5 bases from V and 9 bases from J, leaving 14 bases between. The CDR3 is 13 residues long. Looked up from germline, CDR1 is MNHEY and CDR2 is SVGAGI. The chain's CDR3 is CASSQTRGSEQFF. As DNA, the CDR3 is TGTGCCAGCAGTCAGACTAGGGGTTCTGAGCAGTTCTTC.

This chain connects TRBV7-9 to TRBJ1-2; D is uncertain. This CDR3 is built from 18 residues. Germline CDR1 and CDR2: SEHNR and FQNEAQ (reference sequence). Trimming cost V 5 bases and J 2 bases, with 24 bases left between them. The chain's CDR3 is CASSPLPGEEGPNYGYTF. CDR3 DNA: TGTGCCAGCAGCCCTTTACCGGGAGAAGAAGGGCCCAACTATGGCTACACCTTC.

This clone was recorded only once. The V gene is TRBV7-9, the J gene TRBJ1-2, with D tentatively TRBD1 (6 bases). Deletions cut 2 bases from V and 4 bases from J, with 26 bases between. The CDR3 consists of 19 residues. The germline gives CDR1 SEHNR, CDR2 FQNEAQ (reference sequence). CDR3 DNA: TGTGCCAGCAGCTTACTTTCGGGGGGCTCTACGAGCCTGGGCTATGGCTACACCTTC. Its protein is CASSLLSGGSTSLGYGYTF. The whole variable domain, filled in from reference TRBV7-9 and TRBJ1-2, reads DTGVSQNPRHKITKRGQNVTFRCDPISEHNRLYWYRQTLGQGPEFLTYFQNEAQLEKSRLLSDRFSAERPKGSFSTLEIQRTEQGDSAMYLCASSLLSGGSTSLGYGYTFGSGTRLTVV.

This clone was seen only once. The V call is TRBV5-1, the J call TRBJ1-1; D uncertain. This CDR3 is 11 amino acids long. CDR1 SGHRS and CDR2 YFSETQ come from the germline V gene. The V end was cut by 6 bases, the J end by 7 bases, with 10 bases between. The CDR3 DNA reads TGCGCCAGCAAATTACAAAATGAAGCTTTCTTT. The encoded protein is CASKLQNEAFF.

This chain connects TRBV7-9 to TRBJ2-7, with TRBD2 as a possible D gene (7 bases). Germline V gene lookup returns CDR1 SEHNR and CDR2 FQNEAQ (reference sequence). The CDR3 sequence is 14 residues long. V lost 2 bases, J lost 5 bases, and 13 bases lay in between. CDR3 DNA: TGTGCCAGCAGCTTAATATCGGGGGGCCACGAGCAGTACTTC. Residues: CASSLISGGHEQYF.

The chain couples TRBV15 to TRBJ2-2, with D unresolved. V was shortened by 0 bases and J by 6 bases, with 11 bases between the two germline ends. Germline V gene sequence: CDR1 LNHNV, CDR2 YYDKDF (reference sequence). There are 15 residues in the CDR3. Written as DNA, the CDR3 is TGTGCCACCAGCAGAGATCCCTTACTCGCCGGGGAGCTGTTTTTT. It translates to CATSRDPLLAGELFF.

The chain is built from TRBV11-3 and TRBJ1-4; D may be TRBD1 (5 bases). The CDR3 runs 16 residues. The V and J ends lost 5 bases and 0 bases respectively, with 13 bases between them. In germline, CDR1 is SGHNT, CDR2 YENEEA. The DNA of the CDR3 is TGTGCCAGCAGCCAAGATGACAGTCCAACTAATGAAAAACTGTTTTTT. Protein product: CASSQDDSPTNEKLFF.

The chain has TRBV29-1 and TRBJ2-7; 10 nucleotides line up with TRBD2. The ends lost 4 bases at V and 7 bases at J; junction bases unmatched: 10. The CDR3 covers 14 residues. Germline CDR1 is SQVTM and CDR2 is ANQGSEA. CDR3 in amino acids: CSVVRGTSEEEQYF. In DNA, the CDR3 is TGCAGCGTTGTTCGGGGGACTAGCGAGGAGGAGCAGTACTTC.

The V call is TRBV19, the J call TRBJ1-2; D possibly corresponds to TRBD1 (6 bases). V was pared by 7 bases and J by 4 bases, with 13 bases between. This CDR3 is 13 amino acids long. Germline V gene sequence: CDR1 LNHDA, CDR2 SQIVND (reference sequence). The chain's CDR3 is CASTSGGPYGYTF. CDR3 in DNA: TGTGCCAGTACCAGCGGGGGGCCCTATGGCTACACCTTC.